This paragraph reports one T cell receptor (beta chain). Generated by immunoSEQ multiplex PCR, the TCRdb table keeps only in-frame clones and is missing some. This table holds roughly 34,000 clones, around 68% found once. These data come from a study of early stage breast cancer tumors. Germline loops: CDR1 SEHNR, CDR2 FQNEAQ (reference sequence). The CDR3 has 16 amino acids. Trimming at V came to 1 base and at J to 6 bases, leaving 9 bases not matched to a gene. The genes are TRBV7-9 and TRBJ2-1; 7 bases are shared with TRBD2. The TCR originated in a person aged 55 to 70 with breast cancer. The sample consisted of blood. CDR3 protein: CASSLGTAAGINEQFF. CDR3 DNA: TGTGCCAGCAGCTTAGGGACCGCAGCGGGGATCAATGAGCAGTTCTTC.